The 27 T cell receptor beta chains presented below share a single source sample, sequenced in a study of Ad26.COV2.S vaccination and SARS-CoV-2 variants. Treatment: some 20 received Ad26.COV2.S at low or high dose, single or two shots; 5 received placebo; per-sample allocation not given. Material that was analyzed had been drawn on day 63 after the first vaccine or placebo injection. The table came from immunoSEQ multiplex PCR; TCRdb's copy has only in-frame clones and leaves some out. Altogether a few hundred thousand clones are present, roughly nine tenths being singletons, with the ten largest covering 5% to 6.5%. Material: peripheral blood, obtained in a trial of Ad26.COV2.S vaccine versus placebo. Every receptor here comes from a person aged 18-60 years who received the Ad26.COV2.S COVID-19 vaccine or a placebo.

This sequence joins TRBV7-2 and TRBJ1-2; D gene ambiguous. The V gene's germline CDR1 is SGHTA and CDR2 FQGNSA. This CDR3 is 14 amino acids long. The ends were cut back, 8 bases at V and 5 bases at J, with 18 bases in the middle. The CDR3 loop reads CASASAGVGYGYTF. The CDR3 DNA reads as TGTGCCAGCGCGTCAGCTGGGGTAGGGTATGGCTACACCTTC.

CDR3 sequence reads: CASRYTGAPGNTIYF. The CDR3 DNA reads TGTGCCAGCAGATATACAGGGGCACCTGGAAACACCATATATTTT. The chain joins TRBV7-9 to TRBJ1-3; 7 nucleotides line up with TRBD1. J was trimmed by 2 bases and V by 6 bases; bases with no gene match: 7. Germline CDR1 reads SEHNR; CDR2 reads FQNEAQ (reference sequence). The CDR3 has 15 amino acids.

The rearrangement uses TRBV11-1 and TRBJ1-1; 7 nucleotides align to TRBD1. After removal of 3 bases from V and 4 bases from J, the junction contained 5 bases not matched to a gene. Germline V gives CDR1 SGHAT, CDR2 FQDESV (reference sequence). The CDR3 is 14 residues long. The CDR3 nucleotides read TGTGCCAGCAGCTTCTTAACAGGGGTCACTGAAGCTTTCTTT. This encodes CASSFLTGVTEAFF.

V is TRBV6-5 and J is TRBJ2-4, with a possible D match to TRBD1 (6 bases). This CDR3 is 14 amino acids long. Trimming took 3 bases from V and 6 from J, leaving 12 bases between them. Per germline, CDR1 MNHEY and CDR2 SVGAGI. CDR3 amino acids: CASSYTGLGNIQYF. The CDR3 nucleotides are TGTGCCAGCAGTTATACAGGGCTTGGAAACATTCAGTACTTC.

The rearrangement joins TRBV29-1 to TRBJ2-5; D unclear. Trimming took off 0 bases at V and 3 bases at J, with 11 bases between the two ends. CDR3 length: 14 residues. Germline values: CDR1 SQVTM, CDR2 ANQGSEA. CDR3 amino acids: CSVEEAASEETQYF. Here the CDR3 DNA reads TGCAGCGTTGAAGAGGCGGCTTCAGAAGAGACCCAGTACTTC.

DNA of the CDR3: TGTGCCAGCAGCTCCACAGGGTCTTCCTACAATGAGCAGTTCTTC. Translation gives CASSSTGSSYNEQFF. The chain carries TRBV11-3 and TRBJ2-1; a weak D match, TRBD1 (6 bases). This CDR3 spans 15 amino acids. V was cut by 4 bases and J by 1 base, with 11 bases left in between. Per the germline V gene, CDR1 is SGHNT and CDR2 is YENEEA.

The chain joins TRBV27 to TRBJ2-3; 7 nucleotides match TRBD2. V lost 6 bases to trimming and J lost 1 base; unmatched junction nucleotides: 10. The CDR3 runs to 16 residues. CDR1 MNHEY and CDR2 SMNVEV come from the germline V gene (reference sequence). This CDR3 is CASRLPAGRGTDTQYF. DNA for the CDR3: TGTGCCAGCAGACTCCCAGCGGGGCGGGGCACAGATACGCAGTATTTT.

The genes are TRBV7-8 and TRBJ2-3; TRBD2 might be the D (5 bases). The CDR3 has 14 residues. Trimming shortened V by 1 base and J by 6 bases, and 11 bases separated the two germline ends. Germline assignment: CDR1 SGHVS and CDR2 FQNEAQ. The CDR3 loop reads CASSLGRSRDTQYF. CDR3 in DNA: TGTGCCAGCAGCTTAGGGAGGTCGAGGGATACGCAGTATTTT.

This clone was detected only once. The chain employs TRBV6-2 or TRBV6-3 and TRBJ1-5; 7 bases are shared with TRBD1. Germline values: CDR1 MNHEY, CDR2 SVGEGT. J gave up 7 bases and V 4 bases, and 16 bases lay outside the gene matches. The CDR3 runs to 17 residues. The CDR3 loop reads CASSFMLDRSRRQPQHF. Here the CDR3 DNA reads TGTGCCAGCAGTTTTATGCTGGACAGGTCTCGTCGACAGCCCCAGCATTTT.

In DNA form, the CDR3 reads TGTGCCAGCAGTTCCAACCGGGACAGGGTCTCGGCACCCCTCCACTTT. The encoded protein is CASSSNRDRVSAPLHF. This chain joins TRBV28 and TRBJ1-6; 9 nucleotides agree with TRBD1. Germline CDR1 reads MDHEN; CDR2 reads SYDVKM. The CDR3 contains 16 residues. Trimming removed 4 bases from V and 11 bases from J; junction bases left unmatched: 12.

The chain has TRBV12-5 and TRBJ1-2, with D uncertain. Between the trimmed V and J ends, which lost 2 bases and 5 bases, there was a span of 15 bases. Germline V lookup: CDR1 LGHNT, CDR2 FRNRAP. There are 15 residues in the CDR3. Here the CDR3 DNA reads TGTGCTAGTGGTTTGATCTTAAAGGAGGGATATGGCTACACCTTC. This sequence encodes CASGLILKEGYGYTF.

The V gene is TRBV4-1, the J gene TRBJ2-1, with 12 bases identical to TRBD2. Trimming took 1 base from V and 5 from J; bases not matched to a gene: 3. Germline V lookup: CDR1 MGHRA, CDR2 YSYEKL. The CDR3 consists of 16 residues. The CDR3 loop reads CASSQGGLAGNNEQFF. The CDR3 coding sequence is TGCGCCAGCAGCCAAGGAGGACTAGCGGGGAACAATGAGCAGTTCTTC.

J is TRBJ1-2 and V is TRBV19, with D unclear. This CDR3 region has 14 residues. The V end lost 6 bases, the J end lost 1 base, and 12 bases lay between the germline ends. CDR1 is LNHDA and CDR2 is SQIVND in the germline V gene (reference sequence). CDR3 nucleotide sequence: TGTGCCAGTAGCCTAACAGTCCTTAACTATGGCTACACCTTC. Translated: CASSLTVLNYGYTF.

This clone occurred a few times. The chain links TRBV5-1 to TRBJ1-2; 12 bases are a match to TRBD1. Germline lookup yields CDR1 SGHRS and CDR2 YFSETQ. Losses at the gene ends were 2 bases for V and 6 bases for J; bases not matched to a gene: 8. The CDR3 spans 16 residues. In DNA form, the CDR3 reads TGCGCCAGCAGCTTTCCGACCGGGACAGGGGGCAATGGCTACACCTTC. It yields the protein CASSFPTGTGGNGYTF.

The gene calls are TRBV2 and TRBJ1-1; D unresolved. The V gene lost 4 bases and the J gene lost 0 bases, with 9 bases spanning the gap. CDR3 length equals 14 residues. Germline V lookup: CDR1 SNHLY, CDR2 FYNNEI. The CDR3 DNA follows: TGTGCCAGCAGTGTGGCGGCCATGAACACTGAAGCTTTCTTT. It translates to CASSVAAMNTEAFF. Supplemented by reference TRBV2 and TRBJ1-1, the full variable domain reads EPEVTQTPSHQVTQMGQEVILRCVPISNHLYFYWYRQILGQKVEFLVSFYNNEISEKSEIFDDQFSVERPDGSNFTLKIRSTKLEDSAMYFCASSVAAMNTEAFFGQGTRLTVV.

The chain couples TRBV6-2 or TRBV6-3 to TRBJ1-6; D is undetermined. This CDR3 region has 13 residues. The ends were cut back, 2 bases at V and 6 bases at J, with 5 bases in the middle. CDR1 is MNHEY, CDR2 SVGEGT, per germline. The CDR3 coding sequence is TGTGCCAGCAGTTACATGAGTAATTCACCCCTCCACTTT. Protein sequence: CASSYMSNSPLHF.

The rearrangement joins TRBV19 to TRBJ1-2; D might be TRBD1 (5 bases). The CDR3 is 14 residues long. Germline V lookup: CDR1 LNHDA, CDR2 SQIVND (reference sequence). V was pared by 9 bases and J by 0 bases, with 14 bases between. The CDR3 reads CASAPGHSNYGYTF. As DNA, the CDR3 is TGTGCCAGCGCCCCCGGACATTCTAACTATGGCTACACCTTC. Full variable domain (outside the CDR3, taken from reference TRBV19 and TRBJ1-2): DGGITQSPKYLFRKEGQNVTLSCEQNLNHDAMYWYRQDPGQGLRLIYYSQIVNDFQKGDIAEGYSVSREKKESFPLTVTSAQKNPTAFYLCASAPGHSNYGYTFGSGTRLTVV.

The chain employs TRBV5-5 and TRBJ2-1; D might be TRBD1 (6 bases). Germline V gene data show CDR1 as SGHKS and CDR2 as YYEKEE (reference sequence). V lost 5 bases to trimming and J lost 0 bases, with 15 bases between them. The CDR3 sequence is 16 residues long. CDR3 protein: CASRVQGLNSYNEQFF. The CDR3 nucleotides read TGTGCCAGCAGAGTACAGGGTCTCAACTCCTACAATGAGCAGTTCTTC.

The CDR3 DNA follows: TGTGCCACCAGTGATTTGACTAGCAGTAATCCGCAGTATTTT. Its translation is CATSDLTSSNPQYF. This chain uses TRBV24-1 with TRBJ2-3; the D gene is possibly TRBD2 (6 bases). The CDR3 is 14 amino acids. Germline V lookup: CDR1 KGHDR, CDR2 SFDVKD. Trimming took off 0 bases at V and 10 bases at J, with 13 bases between the two ends.

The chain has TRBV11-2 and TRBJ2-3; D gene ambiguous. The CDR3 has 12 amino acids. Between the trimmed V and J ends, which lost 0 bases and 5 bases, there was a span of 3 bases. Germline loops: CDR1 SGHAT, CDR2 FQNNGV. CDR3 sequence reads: CASSLDVDTQYF. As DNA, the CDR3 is TGTGCCAGCAGCTTAGACGTAGATACGCAGTATTTT. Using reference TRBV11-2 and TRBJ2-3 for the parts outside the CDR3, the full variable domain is EAGVAQSPRYKIIEKRQSVAFWCNPISGHATLYWYQQILGQGPKLLIQFQNNGVVDDSQLPKDRFSAERLKGVDSTLKIQPAKLEDSAVYLCASSLDVDTQYFGPGTRLTVL.

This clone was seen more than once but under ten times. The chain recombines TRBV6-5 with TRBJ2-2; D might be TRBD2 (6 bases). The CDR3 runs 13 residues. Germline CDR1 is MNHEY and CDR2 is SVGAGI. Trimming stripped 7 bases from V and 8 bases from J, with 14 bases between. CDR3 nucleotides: TGTGCCAGCACCACGGGGGATTGGGGGGAGCTGTTTTTT. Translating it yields CASTTGDWGELFF.

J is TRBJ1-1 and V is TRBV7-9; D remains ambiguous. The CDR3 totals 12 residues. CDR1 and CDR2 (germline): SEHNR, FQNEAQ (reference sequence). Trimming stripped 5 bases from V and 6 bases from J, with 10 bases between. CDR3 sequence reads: CASSTLRSEAFF. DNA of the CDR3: TGTGCCAGCAGCACCTTACGCTCTGAAGCTTTCTTT.

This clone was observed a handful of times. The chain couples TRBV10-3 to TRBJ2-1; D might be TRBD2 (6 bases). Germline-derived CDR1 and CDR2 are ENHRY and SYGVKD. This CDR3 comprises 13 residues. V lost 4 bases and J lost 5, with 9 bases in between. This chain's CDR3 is CAISAGLNNEQFF. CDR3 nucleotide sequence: TGTGCCATCAGTGCGGGACTCAACAATGAGCAGTTCTTC.

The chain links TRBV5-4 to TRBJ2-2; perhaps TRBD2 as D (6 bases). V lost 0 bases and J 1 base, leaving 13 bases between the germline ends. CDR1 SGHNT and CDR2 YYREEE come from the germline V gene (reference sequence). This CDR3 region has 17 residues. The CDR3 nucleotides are TGTGCCAGCAGCTTGGCCGGGACTCGCCGGAACACCGGGGAGCTGTTTTTT. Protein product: CASSLAGTRRNTGELFF.

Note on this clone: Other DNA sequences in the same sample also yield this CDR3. Here the CDR3 reads CASSFGGQPQHF. In DNA form, the CDR3 reads TGTGCCAGCAGCTTCGGGGGCCAGCCCCAGCATTTT. This rearrangement joins TRBV7-2 to TRBJ1-5; D perhaps matches TRBD1 (6 bases). The germline V and J ends were trimmed by 3 bases and 7 bases, with 7 bases remaining between them. Germline V CDR1 and CDR2: SGHTA, FQGNSA. The CDR3 sequence is 12 residues long.

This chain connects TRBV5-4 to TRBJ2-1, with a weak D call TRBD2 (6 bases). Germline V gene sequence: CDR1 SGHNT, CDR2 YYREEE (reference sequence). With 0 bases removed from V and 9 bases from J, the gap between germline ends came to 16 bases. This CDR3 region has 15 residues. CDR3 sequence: CASSLAGTPSGEQFF. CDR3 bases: TGTGCCAGCAGCTTGGCGGGGACTCCCTCTGGTGAGCAGTTCTTC.

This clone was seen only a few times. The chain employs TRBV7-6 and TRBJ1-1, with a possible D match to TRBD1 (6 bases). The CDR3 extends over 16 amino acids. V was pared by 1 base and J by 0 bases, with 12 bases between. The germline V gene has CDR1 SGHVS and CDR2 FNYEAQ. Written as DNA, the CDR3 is TGTGCCAGCAGCTTAGAAACAGGGAAAATGAACACTGAAGCTTTCTTT. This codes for CASSLETGKMNTEAFF.